One sample yielded the 26 T cell receptor beta chains listed below, sequenced in a study of blood T cells in healthy people across ages (dated by TCRdb to the mid-2010s). The receptor library was made with 5' RACE. Sequencing took place on an Illumina HiSeq 2500. A second PCR of roughly 7 to 11 cycles was performed with a sample-barcoded 5' primer and a J-beta primer mix. TCRdb reanalyzed the raw reads on its own, using fastp at Q25 for trimming and MiXCR for clone calling, and kept in-frame beta chains. When rows share a CDR3 protein, they turn into one entry using the most common DNA and genes. For this sample there are 1.5 million to 2 million distinct CDR3 sequences; about 28% appear just once. The top ten hold 7.7% of the sample. The sample comprised blood. The receptors derive from a woman aged 30 to 39 in good health.

The genes are TRBV6-2 or TRBV6-3 and TRBJ2-1; D may match TRBD1 or TRBD2 (5 bases each). This CDR3 has 15 residues. V dropped 8 bases and J dropped 2 bases, with 16 bases sitting between them. CDR1 and CDR2 (germline): MNHEY, SVGEGT. The CDR3 protein is CASQGLRDAYNEQFF. CDR3 coding DNA: TGTGCCAGCCAGGGCCTACGGGACGCCTACAATGAGCAGTTCTTC.

This clonotype was observed a handful of times. Mismatch with germline at one junction end may stem from a read error. The chain has TRBV10-3 and TRBJ2-1, with D tentatively TRBD1 or TRBD2 (6 bases each). Germline V gene sequence: CDR1 ENHRY, CDR2 SYGVKD. The CDR3 loop spans 16 amino acids. CDR3 sequence: CTIREGGGSSYNEQFF. CDR3 DNA sequence: TGTACCATCAGAGAGGGGGGTGGAAGCTCCTACAATGAGCAGTTCTTC.

This clonotype was observed a handful of times. The chain is built from TRBV24-1 and TRBJ1-5, with 7 positions matching TRBD1. The CDR3 spans 15 residues. V dropped 4 bases and J dropped 2; count of bases not matched to a gene: 4. Germline values: CDR1 KGHDR, CDR2 SFDVKD. This chain's CDR3 is CATSEGDRGNQPQHF. DNA for the CDR3: TGTGCCACCAGTGAGGGTGACAGGGGCAATCAGCCCCAGCATTTT.

On this clonotype: The germline gene is not matched at one end of the junction; a read error may be the cause. The V gene is TRBV6-5, the J gene TRBJ1-1, with no clear D. The germline V gene has CDR1 MNHEY and CDR2 SVGAGI. This CDR3 comprises 14 residues. The chain's CDR3 is CASSLARDKTETFF. CDR3 coding DNA: TGTGCCAGCAGTTTGGCCCGGGATAAGACTGAAACTTTCTTT.

This clonotype has just a few counts. The rearrangement links TRBV6-1 to TRBJ1-5; no definite D call. Germline CDR1 is MNHNS and CDR2 is SASEGT. This CDR3 is built from 15 residues. The ends were cut back, 7 bases at V and 4 bases at J, with 17 bases in the middle. CDR3 in amino acids: CASKLDGSENQPQHF. CDR3 nucleotide sequence: TGTGCCAGCAAATTGGACGGTAGCGAGAATCAGCCCCAGCATTTT.

The chain combines TRBV29-1 with TRBJ2-2; D is undetermined. V lost 1 base to trimming and J lost 7 bases, with 4 bases between them. Germline V lookup: CDR1 SQVTM, CDR2 ANQGSEA. The CDR3 is 11 residues long. This chain's CDR3 is CSVEGGGELFF. The CDR3 region has the DNA TGCAGCGTTGAAGGAGGCGGGGAGCTGTTTTTT.

The genes are TRBV19 and TRBJ1-5; D perhaps matches TRBD1 (6 bases). The CDR3 runs to 18 residues. CDR1 LNHDA and CDR2 SQIVND come from the germline V gene (reference sequence). V was clipped by 6 bases and J by 0 bases, with 21 bases between them. The CDR3 coding sequence is TGTGCCAGTAGCACCCCGGGCAGGGGAGGGGATAGCAATCAGCCCCAGCATTTT. Its protein product is CASSTPGRGGDSNQPQHF.

V and J are TRBV7-9 and TRBJ1-1, with D possibly matching TRBD1 (6 bases). Germline CDR1 reads SEHNR; CDR2 reads FQNEAQ (reference sequence). Trimming stripped 5 bases from V and 5 bases from J, with 12 bases between. This CDR3 region has 13 residues. The CDR3: CASSPVGGTEAFF. The CDR3 DNA reads as TGTGCCAGCAGCCCAGTAGGGGGAACTGAAGCTTTCTTT.

This clonotype turned up a few times. This chain links TRBV5-1 with TRBJ2-7; 7 bases are a match to TRBD2. Germline CDR1 and CDR2: SGHRS and YFSETQ. The CDR3 loop spans 15 amino acids. V dropped 3 bases and J dropped 1; count of bases not matched to a gene: 7. The CDR3: CASSYFTAGSYEQYF. The DNA for the CDR3 is TGCGCCAGCAGCTACTTTACAGCGGGGTCCTACGAGCAGTACTTC.

Only a few counts were recorded for this clonotype. The chain has TRBV18 and TRBJ2-7; D not resolved. This CDR3 spans 14 amino acids. Looked up from germline, CDR1 is KGHSH and CDR2 is LQKENI. With 6 bases removed from V and 1 base from J, the gap between germline ends came to 13 bases. CDR3 sequence reads: CASSPDWISYEQYF. CDR3 in DNA: TGTGCCAGCTCCCCTGACTGGATATCCTACGAGCAGTACTTC.

The chain joins TRBV5-6 to TRBJ1-3, with D hard to call. Germline-derived CDR1 and CDR2 are SGHDT and YYEEEE. The V gene lost 1 base and the J gene lost 2 bases, with 16 bases spanning the gap. The CDR3 has 17 residues. CDR3 DNA: TGTGCCAGCAGCTTGTATGAGAGCAGGTGGCCTGGAAACACCATATATTTT. It is translated as CASSLYESRWPGNTIYF.

This clonotype showed up many times. The V and J genes are TRBV7-9 and TRBJ2-6; D unclear. The germline V gene encodes CDR1 SEHNR and CDR2 FQNEAQ (reference sequence). V lost 6 bases and J lost 2, with 11 bases in between. The CDR3 covers 15 residues. CDR3 nucleotide sequence: TGTGCCAGCAGGAGTCTACGCCCTGGGGCCAACGTCCTGACTTTC. Its protein product is CASRSLRPGANVLTF.

This clonotype has a count of ten or more. J is TRBJ1-2 and V is TRBV7-9, with D possibly matching TRBD1 (6 bases). Germline CDR1 reads SEHNR; CDR2 reads FQNEAQ (reference sequence). The CDR3 loop spans 17 amino acids. The germline V and J ends were trimmed by 1 base and 4 bases, with 19 bases remaining between them. This chain's CDR3 is CASSLGPIQGDTYGYTF. As DNA, the CDR3 is TGTGCCAGCAGCTTAGGCCCTATACAGGGCGATACCTATGGCTACACCTTC.

The V gene is TRBV10-3, the J gene TRBJ2-5, with D tentatively TRBD2 (6 bases). Germline V lookup: CDR1 ENHRY, CDR2 SYGVKD. CDR3 length: 15 amino acids. V was pared by 0 bases and J by 11 bases, with 19 bases between. CDR3 loop: CAISESIQGGREQYF. CDR3 DNA: TGTGCCATCAGTGAGTCGATCCAGGGAGGCAGGGAGCAGTACTTC.

As to this clonotype: Given a much more abundant clone one base away, this may be a read error. The chain employs TRBV7-2 and TRBJ2-6; possibly TRBD2 for D (6 bases). Germline V lookup: CDR1 SGHTA, CDR2 FQGNSA. The CDR3 sequence is 16 residues long. The CDR3 DNA reads TGTGTCAGCAGCTTGCAGGGACTCTCTGGGGCCAACGTCCTGACTTTC. It is translated as CVSSLQGLSGANVLTF.

This clonotype was seen a handful of times. The chain recombines TRBV6-6 with TRBJ2-3; 8 bases are shared with TRBD1. This CDR3 is 14 amino acids long. The V gene's germline CDR1 is MNHNY and CDR2 SVGAGI (reference sequence). V shed 10 bases, J shed 3 bases, and the junction held 9 bases outside the gene matches. The CDR3 is CATQGAGRTDTQYF. CDR3 DNA sequence: TGTGCCACCCAGGGGGCGGGCCGAACAGATACGCAGTATTTT.

A few counts support this clonotype. The chain is built from TRBV28 and TRBJ1-5; unclear D gene. Germline-derived CDR1 and CDR2 are MDHEN and SYDVKM. V was pared by 6 bases and J by 0 bases, with 9 bases between. This CDR3 is built from 14 residues. The CDR3 nucleotides read TGTGCCAGCAGGCCAGATTATAGCAATCAGCCCCAGCATTTT. Its translation is CASRPDYSNQPQHF.

The chain has TRBV5-6 and TRBJ2-5; 11 bases line up with TRBD1. Looked up from germline, CDR1 is SGHDT and CDR2 is YYEEEE. Trimming cost V 5 bases and J 3 bases; bases outside gene matches: 6. The CDR3 runs 15 residues. CDR3 in DNA: TGTGCCAGCAGTTCCTGGACAGGGGGCAAAGAGACCCAGTACTTC. Its protein product is CASSSWTGGKETQYF.

The chain combines TRBV20-1 with TRBJ2-4, with a possible D match to TRBD1 (6 bases). Germline-derived CDR1 and CDR2 are DFQATT and SNEGSKA (reference sequence). With 0 bases removed from V and 6 bases from J, the gap between germline ends came to 18 bases. This CDR3 contains 16 residues. CDR3 residues: CSARDPGTRDRNIQYF. DNA for the CDR3: TGCAGTGCTAGAGATCCTGGGACACGAGACCGAAACATTCAGTACTTC.

The chain recombines TRBV12-3 or TRBV12-4 with TRBJ2-3; no clear D gene. The V end lost 5 bases, the J end lost 7 bases, and 13 bases lay between the germline ends. The CDR3 spans 13 residues. The CDR3 loop reads CASSITDPHTQYF. For the CDR3, the DNA is TGTGCCAGCAGTATAACAGACCCTCATACGCAGTATTTT.

In its sample, this clonotype was seen many times. As DNA, the CDR3 is TGTGCCAGCAGTTCGACTAGCCCATACTACGAGCAGTACTTC. Residues: CASSSTSPYYEQYF. V usage is TRBV28 and J usage is TRBJ2-7; the match to TRBD2 covers 7 bases. There are 14 residues in the CDR3. Germline-derived CDR1 and CDR2 are MDHEN and SYDVKM. V gave up 4 bases and J gave up 3 bases; unmatched junction bases: 6.

The V call is TRBV7-9, the J call TRBJ2-7; unclear D gene. CDR1 is SEHNR and CDR2 is FQNEAQ in the germline V gene (reference sequence). V was shortened by 1 base and J by 3 bases, with 16 bases between the two germline ends. This CDR3 is 16 amino acids long. In DNA, the CDR3 is TGTGCCAGCAGCTTAGGCGTCAGCTCTCCCGTCTACGAGCAGTACTTC. It specifies CASSLGVSSPVYEQYF.

This clonotype was recorded many times. V is TRBV12-3 or TRBV12-4 and J is TRBJ2-5, with D uncertain. The CDR3 extends over 12 amino acids. V lost 5 bases to trimming and J lost 5 bases, with 9 bases between them. CDR3 sequence: CASSGEVETQYF. Here the CDR3 DNA reads TGTGCCAGCAGTGGTGAAGTGGAGACCCAGTACTTC.

This clonotype was detected many times. V and J are TRBV6-5 and TRBJ2-5; 7 nucleotides line up with TRBD2. The CDR3 sequence is 15 residues long. Germline CDR1 reads MNHEY; CDR2 reads SVGAGI. Trimming cost V 8 bases and J 5 bases; bases outside gene matches: 14. CDR3 nucleotides: TGTGCCAGCGGCCCGGGGCGGGAGTCCCGGGAGACCCAGTACTTC. Encoded protein: CASGPGRESRETQYF.

The chain joins TRBV28 to TRBJ2-7, with a weak D call TRBD1 (6 bases). Trimming took 6 bases from V and 3 from J, leaving 12 bases between them. Germline V gene lookup returns CDR1 MDHEN and CDR2 SYDVKM. The CDR3 loop spans 13 amino acids. The CDR3: CASRSGHHYEQYF. In DNA, the CDR3 is TGTGCCAGCAGGTCGGGACATCACTACGAGCAGTACTTC.

In this sample, this clonotype turned up a few times. A much more abundant neighbour one base away suggests this may be a read error. This chain joins TRBV24-1 and TRBJ2-1; 10 positions match TRBD1. The germline gives CDR1 KGHDR, CDR2 SFDVKD. There are 16 residues in the CDR3. The V gene end was trimmed by 2 bases and the J gene end by 4 bases; junction bases not matched to a gene: 4. The CDR3 loop is CATSDSGQGQYNEQFF. The CDR3 bases are TGTGCCACCAGTGATTCGGGACAGGGGCAATACAATGAGCAGTTCTTC.